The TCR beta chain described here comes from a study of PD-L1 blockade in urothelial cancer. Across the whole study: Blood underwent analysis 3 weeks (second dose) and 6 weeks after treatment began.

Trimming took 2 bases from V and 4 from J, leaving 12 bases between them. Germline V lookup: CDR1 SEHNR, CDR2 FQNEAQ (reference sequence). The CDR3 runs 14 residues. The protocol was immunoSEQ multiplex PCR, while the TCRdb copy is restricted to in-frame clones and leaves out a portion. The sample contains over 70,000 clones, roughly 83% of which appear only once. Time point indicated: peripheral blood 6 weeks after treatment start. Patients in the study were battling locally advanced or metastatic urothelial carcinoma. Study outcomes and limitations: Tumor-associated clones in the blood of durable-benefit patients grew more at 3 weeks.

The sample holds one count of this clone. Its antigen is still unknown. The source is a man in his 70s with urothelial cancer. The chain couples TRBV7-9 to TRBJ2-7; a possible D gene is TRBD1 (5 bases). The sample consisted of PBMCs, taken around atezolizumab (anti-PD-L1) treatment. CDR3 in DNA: TGTGCCAGCAGCTTACAGGGCCTGGGGTACGAGCAGTACTTC. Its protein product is CASSLQGLGYEQYF.